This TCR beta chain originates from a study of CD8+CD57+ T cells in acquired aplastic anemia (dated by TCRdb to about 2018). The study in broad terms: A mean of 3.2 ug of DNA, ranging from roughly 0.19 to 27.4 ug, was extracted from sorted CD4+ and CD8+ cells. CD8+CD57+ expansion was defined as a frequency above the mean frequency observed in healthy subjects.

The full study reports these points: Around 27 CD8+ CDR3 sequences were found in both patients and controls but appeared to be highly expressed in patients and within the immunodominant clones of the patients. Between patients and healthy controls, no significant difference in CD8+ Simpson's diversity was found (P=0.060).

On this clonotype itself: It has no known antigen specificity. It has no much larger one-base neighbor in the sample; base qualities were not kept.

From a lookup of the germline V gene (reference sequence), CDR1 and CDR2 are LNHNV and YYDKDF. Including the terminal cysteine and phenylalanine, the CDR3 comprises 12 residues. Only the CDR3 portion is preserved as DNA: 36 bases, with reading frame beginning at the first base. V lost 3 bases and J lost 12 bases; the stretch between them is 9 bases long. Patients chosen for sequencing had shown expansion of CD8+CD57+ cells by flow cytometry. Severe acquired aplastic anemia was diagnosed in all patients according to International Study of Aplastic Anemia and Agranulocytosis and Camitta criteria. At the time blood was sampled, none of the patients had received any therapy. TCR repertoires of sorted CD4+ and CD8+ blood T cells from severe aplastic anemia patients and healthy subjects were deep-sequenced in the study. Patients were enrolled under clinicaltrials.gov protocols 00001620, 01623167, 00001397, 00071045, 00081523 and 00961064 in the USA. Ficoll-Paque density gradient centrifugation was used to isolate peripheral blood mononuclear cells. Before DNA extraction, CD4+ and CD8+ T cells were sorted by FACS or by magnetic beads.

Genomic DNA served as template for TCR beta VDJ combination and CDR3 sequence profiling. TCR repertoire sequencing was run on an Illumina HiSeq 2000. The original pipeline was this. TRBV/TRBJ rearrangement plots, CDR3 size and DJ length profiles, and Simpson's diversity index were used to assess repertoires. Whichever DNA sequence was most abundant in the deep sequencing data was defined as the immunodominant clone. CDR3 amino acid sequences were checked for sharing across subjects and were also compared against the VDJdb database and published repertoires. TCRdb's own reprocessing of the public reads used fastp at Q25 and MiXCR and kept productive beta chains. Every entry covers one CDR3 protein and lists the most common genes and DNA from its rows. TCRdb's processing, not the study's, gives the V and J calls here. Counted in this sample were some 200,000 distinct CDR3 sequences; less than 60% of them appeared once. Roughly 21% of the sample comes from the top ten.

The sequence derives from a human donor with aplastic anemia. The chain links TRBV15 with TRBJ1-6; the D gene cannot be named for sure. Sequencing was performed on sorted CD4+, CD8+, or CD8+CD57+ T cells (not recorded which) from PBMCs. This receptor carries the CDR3 CATSRLEGPLHF. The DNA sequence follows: TGTGCCACCAGCAGGCTTGAAGGACCCCTCCACTTT.